A selection of T cell receptor beta chains follows, all from one sample in a study of blood T cell repertoires in COVID-19. Measured with immunoSEQ multiplex PCR; TCRdb has only the in-frame clones, and not every one. The repertoire holds a few hundred thousand clones, with roughly 86% as singletons. Sequenced material: peripheral blood. The origin of the receptors is a human donor in a cohort sampled during active COVID-19. The CDR3 runs from the conserved cysteine through the conserved F or W.

cdr3_length	v_call	j_call	cdr3_aa
15	TRBV21-1	TRBJ2-7	CASIEDGGGPYEQYF
15	TRBV28	TRBJ1-5	CASSFGTGDNQPQHF
14	TRBV30	TRBJ1-2	CAWSVSGGPYGYTF
12	TRBV6-5	TRBJ2-3	CASGVLTDTQYF
14	TRBV7-9	TRBJ1-4	CASSFSRENEKLFF
14	TRBV6-5	TRBJ2-3	CASSFTRAPDTQYF
15	TRBV4-3	TRBJ2-5	CASSQGFTSVETQYF
16	TRBV24-1	TRBJ1-5	CATSDTGQGISQPQHF
13	TRBV7-8	TRBJ1-2	CASSARGWYGYTF
16	TRBV6-6	TRBJ2-7	CASSYSPWPDSYEQYF
16	TRBV19	TRBJ2-1	CASRPTGLVMHGEQFF
14	TRBV4-2	TRBJ1-1	CASSRAAVNTEAFF
12	TRBV30	TRBJ2-5	CAWGALQETQYF
14	TRBV4-3	TRBJ2-2	CASSQDQNTGELFF
14	TRBV30	TRBJ1-5	CAWSGAGIAQPQHF
11	TRBV20-1	TRBJ2-7	CSAAGVGEEYF
16	TRBV7-3	TRBJ2-3	CASSSVDSSGTDTQYF